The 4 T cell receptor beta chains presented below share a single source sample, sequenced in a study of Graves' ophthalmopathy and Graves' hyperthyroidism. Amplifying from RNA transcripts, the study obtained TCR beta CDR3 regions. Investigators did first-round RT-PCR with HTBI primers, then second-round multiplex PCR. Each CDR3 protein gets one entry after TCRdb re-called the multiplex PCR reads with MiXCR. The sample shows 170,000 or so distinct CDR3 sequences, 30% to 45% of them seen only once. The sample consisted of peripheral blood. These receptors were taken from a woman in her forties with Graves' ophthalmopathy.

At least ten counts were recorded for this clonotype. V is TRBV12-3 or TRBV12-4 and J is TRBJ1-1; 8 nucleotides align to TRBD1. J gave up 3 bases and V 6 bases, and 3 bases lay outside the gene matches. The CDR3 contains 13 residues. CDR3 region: CASSAGGYTEAFF. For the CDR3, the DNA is TGTGCCAGCAGCGCAGGGGGCTACACTGAAGCTTTCTTT.

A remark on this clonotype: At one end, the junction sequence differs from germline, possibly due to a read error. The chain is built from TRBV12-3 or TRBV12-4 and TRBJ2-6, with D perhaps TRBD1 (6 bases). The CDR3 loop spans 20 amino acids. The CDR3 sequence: CASSLALVDSDHSGANVLTF. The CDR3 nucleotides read TGTGCCAGCAGTCTAGCCCTTGTGGACAGCGACCACTCTGGGGCCAACGTCCTGACTTTC.

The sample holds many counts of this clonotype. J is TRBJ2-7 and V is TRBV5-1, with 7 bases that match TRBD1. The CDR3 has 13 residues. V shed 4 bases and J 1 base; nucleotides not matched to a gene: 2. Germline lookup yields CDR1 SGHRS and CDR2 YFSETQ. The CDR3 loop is CASSTTGSYEQYF. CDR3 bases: TGCGCCAGCAGCACGACAGGGTCCTACGAGCAGTACTTC.

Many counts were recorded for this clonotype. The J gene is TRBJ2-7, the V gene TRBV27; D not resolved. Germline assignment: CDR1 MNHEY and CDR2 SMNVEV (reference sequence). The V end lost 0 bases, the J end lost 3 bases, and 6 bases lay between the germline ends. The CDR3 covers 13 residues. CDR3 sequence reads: CASSLSDSYEQYF. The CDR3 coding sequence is TGTGCCAGCAGTTTATCGGATAGCTACGAGCAGTACTTC.